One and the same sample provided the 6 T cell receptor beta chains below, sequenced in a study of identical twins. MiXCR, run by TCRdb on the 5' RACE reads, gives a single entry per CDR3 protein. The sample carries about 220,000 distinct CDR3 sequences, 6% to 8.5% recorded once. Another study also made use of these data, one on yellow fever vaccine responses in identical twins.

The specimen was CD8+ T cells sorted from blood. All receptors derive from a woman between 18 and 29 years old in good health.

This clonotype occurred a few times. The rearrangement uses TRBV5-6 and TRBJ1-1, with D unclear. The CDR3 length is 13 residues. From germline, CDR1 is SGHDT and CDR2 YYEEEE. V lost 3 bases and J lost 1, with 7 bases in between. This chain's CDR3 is CASSWEGNTEAFF. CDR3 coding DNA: TGTGCCAGCAGCTGGGAGGGGAACACTGAAGCTTTCTTT.

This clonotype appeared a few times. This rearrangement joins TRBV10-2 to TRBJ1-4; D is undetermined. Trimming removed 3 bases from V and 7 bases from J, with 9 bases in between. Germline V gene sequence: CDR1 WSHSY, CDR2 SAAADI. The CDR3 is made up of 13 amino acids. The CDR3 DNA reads TGCGCCAGCAGTGAAGTGAAAGGTGAAAAACTGTTTTTT. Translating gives CASSEVKGEKLFF.

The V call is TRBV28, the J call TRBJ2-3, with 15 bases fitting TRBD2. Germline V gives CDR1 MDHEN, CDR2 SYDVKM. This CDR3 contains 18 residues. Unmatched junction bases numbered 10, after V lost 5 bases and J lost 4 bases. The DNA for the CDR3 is TGTGCCAGCAGTACCCGGACTAGCGGGGGGGTCGACGCAGATACGCAGTATTTT. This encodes CASSTRTSGGVDADTQYF.

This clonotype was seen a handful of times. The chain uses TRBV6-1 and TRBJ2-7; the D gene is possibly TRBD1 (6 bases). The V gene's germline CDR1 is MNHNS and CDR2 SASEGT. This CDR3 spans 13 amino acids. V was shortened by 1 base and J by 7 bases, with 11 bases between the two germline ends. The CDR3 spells CASSEVQGQEQYV. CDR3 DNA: TGTGCCAGCAGTGAAGTTCAGGGGCAAGAGCAGTACGTC.

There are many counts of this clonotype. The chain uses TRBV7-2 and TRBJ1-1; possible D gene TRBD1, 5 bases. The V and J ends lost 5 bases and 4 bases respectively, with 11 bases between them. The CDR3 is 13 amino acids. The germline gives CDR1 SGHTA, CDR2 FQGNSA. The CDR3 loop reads CASSPIGVTEAFF. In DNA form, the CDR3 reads TGTGCCAGCAGCCCAATAGGGGTCACTGAAGCTTTCTTT.

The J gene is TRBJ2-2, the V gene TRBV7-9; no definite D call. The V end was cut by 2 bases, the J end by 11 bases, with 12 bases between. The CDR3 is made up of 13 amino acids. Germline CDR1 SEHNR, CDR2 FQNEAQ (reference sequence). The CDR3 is CASSLSSDPELFF. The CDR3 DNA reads TGTGCCAGCAGCTTAAGCTCCGATCCCGAGCTGTTTTTT.